A selection of T cell receptor beta chains follows, all from one sample in a study of blood T cell repertoires in COVID-19. Repertoires were generated with immunoSEQ multiplex PCR, while TCRdb's copy carries only in-frame clones and drops some. Found here are under 150,000 clones, 90% of them singletons; the top ten hold under 2%. The specimen sequenced was peripheral blood. The source of these receptors is a human donor with active COVID-19. The donor label of this sample is uncertain. Both conserved end residues are part of each CDR3. D genes are given only for firm matches. Where a row states a size, it is once, few, many or the class of an expanded clone; other rows omit it.

j_call clone_size v_call d_call cdr3_nt cdr3_aa
TRBJ1-1 NA TRBV10-3 TRBD1 TGTGCCATCAGTGAGTCCAAATCCGGGACAGGGGAGAGCACTGAAGCTTTCTTT CAISESKSGTGESTEAFF
TRBJ2-1 NA TRBV7-3 NA TGTGCCAGCAGCTTAACTAGGGCCCAAGGGGAACAGTTCTTC CASSLTRAQGEQFF
TRBJ1-3 NA TRBV7-9 NA TGTGCCAGCAGCAAGGAGGGTATGGGAAACACCATATATTTT CASSKEGMGNTIYF
TRBJ1-5 NA TRBV5-1 NA TGCGCCAGCAGCTTGGAGGGGTATAGCAATCAGCCCCAGCATTTT CASSLEGYSNQPQHF
TRBJ2-1 few TRBV4-3 NA TGCGCCAGCAGTAAACAGGGCTACAATGAGCAGTTCTTC CASSKQGYNEQFF
TRBJ2-2 once TRBV29-1 TRBD2 TGCAGCGTTGCCTTTAGCGGGGGCCCTACCGGGGAGCTGTTTTTT CSVAFSGGPTGELFF
TRBJ1-6 NA TRBV4-1 NA TGCGCCAGCAGCCCAACTGGGACACTAAATTCACCCCTCCACTTT CASSPTGTLNSPLHF
TRBJ2-2 NA TRBV4-1 TRBD2 TGCGCCAGCAGCCAAGGGACTAGCGGGGGAGGTGGCGGGGAGCTGTTTTTT CASSQGTSGGGGGELFF
TRBJ2-7 NA TRBV25-1 NA TGTGCCAGCAGTGATTCAGGAATTTACGAGCAGTACTTC CASSDSGIYEQYF
TRBJ2-7 NA TRBV7-7 NA TGTGCTAGCAGCTACCACCTCGGACGGACAGTCGAGGGGGAAATATACGAGCAGTACTTC CASSYHLGRTVEGEIYEQYF
TRBJ1-6 few TRBV11-2 TRBD1 TGTGCCAGCAGCTTAGTGCCGGGACAGGGAGGTTCACCCCTCCACTTT CASSLVPGQGGSPLHF
TRBJ2-3 NA TRBV24-1 TRBD2 TGTGCCACCAGTGAAAAGACTAGCGGGGGGGCCACAGATACGCAGTATTTT CATSEKTSGGATDTQYF